This T cell receptor (beta chain) appears in the sequencing data of a study of blood T cell repertoires in COVID-19. Across the study: Italy, Spain and the United States were the sources of the convalescent and acute COVID-19 samples. The analysed material was cDNA or gDNA that came from T cells, B-cell-depleted T cells, or PBMCs.

In the study's own analysis: Nucleated cell counts were estimated from reference gene primer amplification. Assay: immunoSEQ multiplex PCR; the TCRdb copy retains only in-frame clones and omits some. V, J and clone size reflect that table, while D and trimming were determined from the DNA. Counted here are over 25,000 clones, approximately 80% occurring once; the ten biggest clones make up under 45%. The CDR3 is 16 amino acids. Germline assignment: CDR1 KGHDR and CDR2 SFDVKD. Trimming removed 0 bases from V and 1 base from J; junction bases left unmatched: 4. This clone is a singleton in its sample. This clonotype was obtained from a man older than 75 with acute or convalescent COVID-19. Input material: peripheral blood. J is TRBJ2-7 and V is TRBV24-1; TRBD1 aligns across 8 bases. The CDR3 region is CATSDLQGTGSYEQYF. The CDR3 nucleotides are TGTGCCACCAGTGATTTGCAAGGGACAGGTTCCTACGAGCAGTACTTC.